This T cell receptor beta chain was sequenced during a study of T cell repertoires in cytomegalovirus infection. About the study: Newly reported HLA-C-restricted and thoroughly characterized HLA-B-restricted CMV epitopes were employed. Matching HLA type and CMV infection were both indicated by public TCR beta signatures.

Concerning this clonotype itself: Its antigen is unknown.

TCRdb processed the reads anew with MiXCR; each CDR3 protein has one entry. The sample has roughly 700,000 distinct CDR3 sequences; around a third are singletons. The germline V gene has CDR1 SQVTM and CDR2 ANQGSEA. The CDR3 consists of 11 residues. Trimming left V 7 bases short and J 3 bases short, with 9 bases between. This material consisted of cultured PBMCs, taken from culture after CMV antigen stimulation. This sequence originates from a human donor in good health (CMV status not recorded). Some clones in this sample may be carry-over from other donors' samples. The rearrangement joins TRBV29-1 to TRBJ1-1; D is unresolved. The CDR3 is CSAGAYTEAFF. CDR3 sequence (DNA): TGCAGCGCGGGCGCTTACACTGAAGCTTTCTTT.